What follows describes a single TCR beta chain. The data are from a study of blood T cell repertoires in COVID-19. Overall study context: Nucleic acid was either cDNA or gDNA, and it came from T cells, B-cell-depleted T cells, or PBMCs.

Sequencing used immunoSEQ multiplex PCR; TCRdb keeps in-frame clones, though not all of them. The data hold 270,000 or so clones, with 80% to 85% observed a single time. Clinical history reported by participants formed the basis on which cohorts were assigned. Germline lookup yields CDR1 SGHRS and CDR2 YFSETQ. Trimming took off 5 bases at V and 1 base at J, with 13 bases between the two ends. The CDR3 is 14 residues long. This sequence was found in a man aged 50-59 years who had recovered from COVID-19. V is TRBV5-1 and J is TRBJ2-7; weak D call: TRBD2 (6 bases). The source material was PBMCs or T cells enriched from blood (not recorded which). The CDR3 bases are TGCGCCAGCAGACGGGACTGGGATTCCTACGAGCAGTACTTC. Residues: CASRRDWDSYEQYF.